These T cell receptor beta chains were read from a single sample in a study of breast tumors, draining lymph nodes, adjacent tissues. TCRdb fed the multiplex PCR reads into MiXCR, producing one record per CDR3 protein. In the table there are about 200,000 distinct CDR3 sequences, about 32% of which are singletons. Material for sequencing was axillary lymph node tissue. These TCRs come from a female donor with breast cancer. Some clones in this sample may be carry-over from other donors' samples. The CDR3 runs from the conserved cysteine through the conserved F or W. Fields, in order: J gene, D gene, clone size, V gene, CDR3 DNA, CDR3 protein. A D gene is named only where the DNA matches it firmly. Some rows have no size entry. The others give once, few or many, or a class for an expanded clone.

J gene: TRBJ1-2; D gene: -; clone size: few; V gene: TRBV24-1; CDR3 DNA: TGTGCCACCAGTGCTAGTACGGGGGGATCCTATGGCTACACCTTC; CDR3 protein: CATSASTGGSYGYTF
J gene: TRBJ1-5; D gene: -; clone size: many; V gene: TRBV9; CDR3 DNA: TGTGCCAGCAGCGTAGGGGGGCAGGGTGGTCAGCCCCAGCATTTT; CDR3 protein: CASSVGGQGGQPQHF
J gene: TRBJ1-3; D gene: TRBD1; clone size: many; V gene: TRBV2; CDR3 DNA: TGTGCCAGCAGTGAAGAGCAGGGGGGTGGAAACACCATATATTTT; CDR3 protein: CASSEEQGGGNTIYF
J gene: TRBJ2-1; D gene: -; clone size: -; V gene: TRBV28; CDR3 DNA: TGTGCCAGCAGTACCACAGGGCCCGCGGGAGTTAATGAGCAGTTCTTC; CDR3 protein: CASSTTGPAGVNEQFF
J gene: TRBJ1-1; D gene: -; clone size: -; V gene: TRBV7-3; CDR3 DNA: TGTGCCAGCAGCTTAACTGCAGGTGGGGGCGAAGCTTTCTTT; CDR3 protein: CASSLTAGGGEAFF
J gene: TRBJ2-5; D gene: -; clone size: once; V gene: TRBV9; CDR3 DNA: TGTGCCAGCAGCGTAGATAGCAGGGAAGGGACCCAGTCCTTC; CDR3 protein: CASSVDSREGTQSF
J gene: TRBJ2-2; D gene: -; clone size: many; V gene: TRBV9; CDR3 DNA: TGTGCCAGCAGCGTAAACAGATTTACCTCGAACACCGGGGAGCTGTTTTTT; CDR3 protein: CASSVNRFTSNTGELFF
J gene: TRBJ1-4; D gene: -; clone size: -; V gene: TRBV5-5; CDR3 DNA: TGTGCCAGCAGCTTGGACGGGGAATCTGAAAAACTGTTTTTT; CDR3 protein: CASSLDGESEKLFF
J gene: TRBJ1-6; D gene: -; clone size: many; V gene: TRBV2; CDR3 DNA: TGTGCCAGCAGTGTTGAGACAGGAGATTCACCCCTCCACTTT; CDR3 protein: CASSVETGDSPLHF
J gene: TRBJ1-1; D gene: TRBD1; clone size: -; V gene: TRBV19; CDR3 DNA: TGTGCCAGTAGTATAGAACGGTGGGGGACAGAGGACACTGAAGCTTTCTTT; CDR3 protein: CASSIERWGTEDTEAFF
J gene: TRBJ1-2; D gene: -; clone size: once; V gene: TRBV10-2; CDR3 DNA: TGCGCCAGCAGTGAGTCGTACAGGGCCCGTGGCTTACCCTTC; CDR3 protein: CASSESYRARGLPF
J gene: TRBJ2-7; D gene: -; clone size: -; V gene: TRBV2; CDR3 DNA: TGTGCCAGCAGTGGCGACGGAAACTTAGCGGTTGCGAAGTACTTC; CDR3 protein: CASSGDGNLAVAKYF
J gene: TRBJ1-2; D gene: -; clone size: many; V gene: TRBV20-1; CDR3 DNA: TGCAGTGCCGCCCGGACAGCCTATGGCTACACCTTC; CDR3 protein: CSAARTAYGYTF